Given below is one T cell receptor (beta chain) in context. Antigen unknown. The CDR3 loop spans 15 amino acids. V was pared by 4 bases and J by 3 bases, with 17 bases between. Per germline, CDR1 GTSNPN and CDR2 SVGIG (reference sequence). These data belong to a study of long-term antiretroviral therapy in people with HIV. General study points: Despite increasing after ART, diversity remained lower than that of transplant donor controls. Therapy changes, viral resistance and ART adherence were not documented in the available data.

It was version v3.0 of the immunoSEQ assay that was run at survey level. Clones were read by immunoSEQ multiplex PCR, and TCRdb kept only the in-frame ones, dropping some. This sample yields about 20,000 clones, of which about nine tenths are seen a single time; roughly 9.2% belongs to the top ten. The sample in question was unsorted PBMCs, obtained about 4.5 years before starting antiretroviral therapy. The rearrangement links TRBV30 to TRBJ2-3; D is perhaps TRBD2 (5 bases). This TCR derives from a woman in her thirties with HIV. Here the CDR3 reads CAWNVGSGWTDTQYF. CDR3 coding DNA: TGTGCCTGGAATGTAGGGTCGGGGTGGACAGATACGCAGTATTTT.